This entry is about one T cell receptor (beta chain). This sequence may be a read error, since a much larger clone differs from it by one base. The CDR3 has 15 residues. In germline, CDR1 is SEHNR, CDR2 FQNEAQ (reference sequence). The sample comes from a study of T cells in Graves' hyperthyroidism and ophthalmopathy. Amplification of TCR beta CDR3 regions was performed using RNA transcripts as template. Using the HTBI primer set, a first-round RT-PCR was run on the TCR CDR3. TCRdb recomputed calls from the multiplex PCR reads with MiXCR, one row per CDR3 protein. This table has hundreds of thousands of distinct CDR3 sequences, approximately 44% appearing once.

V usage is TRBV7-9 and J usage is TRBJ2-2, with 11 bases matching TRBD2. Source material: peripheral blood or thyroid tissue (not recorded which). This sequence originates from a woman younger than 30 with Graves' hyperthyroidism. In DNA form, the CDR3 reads TGTGCCAGCAGAAAGGGACTAGCGGCCACCGGGGAGCCGTTTTTT. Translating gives CASRKGLAATGEPFF. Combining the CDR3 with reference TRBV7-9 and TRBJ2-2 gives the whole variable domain DTGVSQNPRHKITKRGQNVTFRCDPISEHNRLYWYRQTLGQGPEFLTYFQNEAQLEKSRLLSDRFSAERPKGSFSTLEIQRTEQGDSAMYLCASRKGLAATGEPFFGEGSRLTVL.